One and the same sample provided the 29 T cell receptor beta chains below, sequenced in a study of cytomegalovirus exposure and HLA in healthy donors. The PCR had 60 Vbeta and 13 Jbeta primers. The table came from immunoSEQ multiplex PCR; TCRdb's copy has only in-frame clones and leaves some out. Found here are 85,000 to 110,000 clones, 65% to 85% of them singletons; the top ten hold approximately 3.7%. Material for sequencing was PBMCs. The receptors were sampled from a man aged 45-65 years in good health and CMV-seropositive.

The chain employs TRBV9 and TRBJ1-1; D call uncertain. V dropped 0 bases and J dropped 1 base, with 4 bases sitting between them. This CDR3 spans 13 amino acids. Germline V gene lookup returns CDR1 SGDLS and CDR2 YYNGEE. The CDR3 region is CASSVAWNTEAFF. CDR3 DNA sequence: TGTGCCAGCAGCGTAGCTTGGAACACTGAAGCTTTCTTT. Combining the CDR3 with reference TRBV9 and TRBJ1-1 gives the whole variable domain DSGVTQTPKHLITATGQRVTLRCSPRSGDLSVYWYQQSLDQGLQFLIQYYNGEERAKGNILERFSAQQFPDLHSELNLSSLELGDSALYFCASSVAWNTEAFFGQGTRLTVV.

This clone has more than one count but fewer than ten. V usage is TRBV10-3 and J usage is TRBJ2-2; 10 positions agree with TRBD2. Germline values: CDR1 ENHRY, CDR2 SYGVKD. Trimming removed 0 bases from V and 2 bases from J; junction bases left unmatched: 3. The CDR3 runs 17 residues. The CDR3 protein is CAISESASGSNTGELFF. CDR3 nucleotide sequence: TGTGCCATCAGTGAGTCGGCTAGCGGGAGTAACACCGGGGAGCTGTTTTTT.

The chain carries TRBV29-1 and TRBJ2-5; D is uncertain. This CDR3 spans 13 amino acids. The V gene's germline CDR1 is SQVTM and CDR2 ANQGSEA. The V end lost 4 bases, the J end lost 3 bases, and 12 bases lay between the germline ends. The CDR3 here is CSVVSPFEETQYF. CDR3 bases: TGCAGCGTTGTCAGTCCATTCGAAGAGACCCAGTACTTC.

This chain joins TRBV6-5 and TRBJ1-3; unclear D gene. Germline V lookup: CDR1 MNHEY, CDR2 SVGAGI. CDR3 size: 11 residues. With 6 bases removed from V and 7 bases from J, the gap between germline ends came to 7 bases. The CDR3 region has the DNA TGTGCCAGCAGGGCGGGGAACACCATATATTTT. Protein product: CASRAGNTIYF.

V gene TRBV18 combines with J gene TRBJ2-7, with D maybe TRBD2 (5 bases). The CDR3 has 14 amino acids. Germline V CDR1 and CDR2: KGHSH, LQKENI. V shed 3 bases and J shed 2 bases, with 11 bases lying between them. The CDR3 DNA follows: TGTGCCAGCTCACCTCGGGAAATAACCTACGAGCAGTACTTC. Translated, it gives CASSPREITYEQYF. The full variable domain, completed using reference TRBV18 and TRBJ2-7, is NAGVMQNPRHLVRRRGQEARLRCSPMKGHSHVYWYRQLPEEGLKFMVYLQKENIIDESGMPKERFSAEFPKEGPSILRIQQVVRGDSAAYFCASSPREITYEQYFGPGTRLTVT.

This clone was counted a few times. The genes are TRBV28 and TRBJ2-7; 8 bases agree with TRBD1. The CDR3 extends over 13 amino acids. Germline-derived CDR1 and CDR2 are MDHEN and SYDVKM. J gave up 3 bases and V 3 bases, and 1 base lay outside the gene matches. The CDR3 DNA reads as TGTGCCAGCAGTTTCACAGGGGGCTACGAGCAGTACTTC. Its translation is CASSFTGGYEQYF.

The chain links TRBV6-6 to TRBJ2-2; 8 nucleotides match TRBD2. J lost 6 bases, V lost 6 bases, and 12 bases had no gene match. Germline CDR1 is MNHNY and CDR2 is SVGAGI (reference sequence). This CDR3 is built from 16 residues. The CDR3 here is CASSRRAGADAGELFF. The CDR3 nucleotides are TGTGCCAGCAGCCGCCGAGCGGGAGCTGACGCCGGGGAGCTGTTTTTT.

V is TRBV19 and J is TRBJ2-1; D is possibly TRBD2 (5 bases). The V and J ends lost 5 bases and 0 bases respectively, with 14 bases between them. The CDR3 has 16 residues. The germline CDR1 and CDR2 sequences are LNHDA and SQIVND (reference sequence). The DNA of the CDR3 is TGTGCCAGTAGTCCCACCCCGGGAAGCTCCTACAATGAGCAGTTCTTC. Protein product: CASSPTPGSSYNEQFF.

The rearrangement links TRBV27 to TRBJ1-6; a possible D gene is TRBD1 (5 bases). The V gene lost 3 bases and the J gene lost 10 bases, with 13 bases spanning the gap. There are 14 residues in the CDR3. The germline V gene has CDR1 MNHEY and CDR2 SMNVEV (reference sequence). The CDR3 region is CASSFARASSPLHF. The CDR3 nucleotides are TGTGCCAGCAGTTTCGCCAGGGCGAGCTCACCCCTCCACTTT.

The chain has TRBV6-6 and TRBJ2-3; 7 positions agree with TRBD2. This CDR3 has 16 residues. V lost 2 bases, J lost 5 bases, and 10 bases stayed unmatched. Germline values: CDR1 MNHNY, CDR2 SVGAGI (reference sequence). CDR3 loop: CASSYPVGEGRDTQYF. In DNA form, the CDR3 reads TGTGCCAGCAGTTACCCGGTGGGGGAGGGCAGAGATACGCAGTATTTT.

This chain joins TRBV19 and TRBJ1-5; tentatively, D is TRBD1 (6 bases). In germline, CDR1 is LNHDA, CDR2 SQIVND (reference sequence). This CDR3 comprises 15 residues. Trimming pared 3 bases from V and 3 bases from J, leaving 12 bases between. The CDR3 loop is CASSMGGGPNQPQHF. DNA of the CDR3: TGTGCCAGTAGTATGGGGGGGGGCCCCAATCAGCCCCAGCATTTT.

This clone was counted only a few times. This chain uses TRBV19 with TRBJ1-2, with 8 bases matching TRBD1. The V segment lost 1 base and the J segment 4 bases; nucleotides outside the gene matches: 5. Germline CDR1 reads LNHDA; CDR2 reads SQIVND (reference sequence). The CDR3 runs to 15 residues. The CDR3 DNA sequence: TGTGCCAGTAGTATAGGAGGGACAGGAAGCTATGGCTACACCTTC. It specifies CASSIGGTGSYGYTF.

This clone was counted only a few times. The chain has TRBV7-2 and TRBJ2-7; 11 positions agree with TRBD2. The V gene end was trimmed by 5 bases and the J gene end by 3 bases; junction bases not matched to a gene: 6. CDR3 length: 15 residues. CDR1 is SGHTA, CDR2 FQGNSA, per germline. The CDR3 here is CASSQEGLAGYEQYF. DNA of the CDR3: TGTGCCAGCAGCCAAGAAGGACTAGCGGGCTACGAGCAGTACTTC.

The chain combines TRBV28 with TRBJ2-5; possible D gene TRBD1, 5 bases. The CDR3 has 14 amino acids. Germline V CDR1 and CDR2: MDHEN, SYDVKM. Trimming removed 6 bases at V and 3 bases at J, with 14 bases between. CDR3 sequence: CASSTPTGEETQYF. The CDR3 nucleotides are TGTGCCAGCAGCACGCCCACAGGAGAAGAGACCCAGTACTTC.

The V call is TRBV5-1, the J call TRBJ2-3; a weak D match, TRBD1 (5 bases). CDR1 SGHRS and CDR2 YFSETQ come from the germline V gene. The CDR3 length is 16 residues. Trimming removed 7 bases from V and 1 base from J, with 19 bases in between. The CDR3: CASGQGGRVGTDTQYF. For the CDR3, the DNA is TGCGCCAGCGGGCAGGGTGGTCGCGTTGGCACAGATACGCAGTATTTT.

The rearrangement links TRBV7-2 to TRBJ2-7; TRBD2 aligns across 9 bases. Germline lookup yields CDR1 SGHTA and CDR2 FQGNSA. The J segment lost 4 bases and the V segment lost 5 bases, leaving 12 bases of the junction unmatched. This CDR3 has 16 residues. The CDR3 is CASSPDGSGRMYEQYF. DNA of the CDR3: TGTGCCAGCAGCCCAGATGGTAGCGGGAGAATGTACGAGCAGTACTTC.

This chain joins TRBV5-6 and TRBJ1-1; TRBD1 matches at 7 bases. V gave up 3 bases and J gave up 4 bases; unmatched junction bases: 9. The V gene's germline CDR1 is SGHDT and CDR2 YYEEEE. CDR3 length: 15 amino acids. CDR3 nucleotides: TGTGCCAGCAGCTCTCAACGGACAGGTGGCACTGAAGCTTTCTTT. Its protein is CASSSQRTGGTEAFF. Full variable domain (rest looked up from reference TRBV5-6 and TRBJ1-1): DAGVTQSPTHLIKTRGQQVTLRCSPKSGHDTVSWYQQALGQGPQFIFQYYEEEERQRGNFPDRFSGHQFPNYSSELNVNALLLGDSALYLCASSSQRTGGTEAFFGQGTRLTVV.

The chain couples TRBV5-6 to TRBJ2-1; 7 bases align to TRBD2. The CDR3 runs to 17 residues. V shed 4 bases, J shed 2 bases, and the junction held 12 bases outside the gene matches. The germline gives CDR1 SGHDT, CDR2 YYEEEE. The CDR3 nucleotides are TGTGCCAGCAGCCCTAGACTAGCAGACCTTGCCTACAATGAGCAGTTCTTC. This sequence encodes CASSPRLADLAYNEQFF.

V and J are TRBV19 and TRBJ2-7; 8 nucleotides line up with TRBD2. Germline loops: CDR1 LNHDA, CDR2 SQIVND (reference sequence). After removal of 4 bases from V and 6 bases from J, the junction contained 17 bases not matched to a gene. This CDR3 is 17 amino acids long. The CDR3 DNA is TGTGCCAGTAGTACCCTCATAGGGCCAGCGGGAGTTGGCGAGCAGTACTTC. Its protein is CASSTLIGPAGVGEQYF. Supplemented by reference TRBV19 and TRBJ2-7, the full variable domain reads DGGITQSPKYLFRKEGQNVTLSCEQNLNHDAMYWYRQDPGQGLRLIYYSQIVNDFQKGDIAEGYSVSREKKESFPLTVTSAQKNPTAFYLCASSTLIGPAGVGEQYFGPGTRLTVT.

The CDR3 region is CASSTSSVFEQFF. The CDR3 nucleotides are TGTGCCAGTAGTACATCTAGCGTGTTTGAGCAGTTCTTC. The chain links TRBV19 to TRBJ2-1; possibly TRBD2 for D (6 bases). The length of the CDR3 is 13 residues. Germline V gene sequence: CDR1 LNHDA, CDR2 SQIVND (reference sequence). V was pared by 4 bases and J by 9 bases, with 13 bases between.

Worth noting for this clone: The same CDR3 can be traced to other DNA sequences in this sample. The chain uses TRBV30 and TRBJ1-5; D perhaps matches TRBD1 (6 bases). This CDR3 is built from 14 residues. Germline V gene lookup returns CDR1 GTSNPN and CDR2 SVGIG (reference sequence). The V and J ends lost 0 bases and 7 bases respectively, with 13 bases between them. DNA of the CDR3: TGTGCCTGGAGTGTACGGCAGGGGCGCCAGCCCCAGCATTTT. This codes for CAWSVRQGRQPQHF.

The chain links TRBV4-1 to TRBJ2-4; 10 positions agree with TRBD2. This CDR3 contains 17 residues. V shed 4 bases and J 6 bases; nucleotides not matched to a gene: 12. Looked up from germline, CDR1 is MGHRA and CDR2 is YSYEKL. The CDR3 DNA reads as TGCGCCAGCAGCCCGGCTAGCGGGAGAGGCGGTGCAAACATTCAGTACTTC. Amino acids: CASSPASGRGGANIQYF.

CDR3 coding DNA: TGTGCCAGCAGCTTAGACAGAGAGACCCAGTACTTC. This codes for CASSLDRETQYF. The chain joins TRBV11-2 to TRBJ2-5; D uncertain. Trimming left V 0 bases short and J 4 bases short, with 3 bases between. The CDR3 is made up of 12 amino acids. Germline CDR1 is SGHAT and CDR2 is FQNNGV.

The chain carries TRBV4-2 and TRBJ2-7; TRBD2 matches 7 bases. Trimming took 0 bases from V and 4 from J; bases not matched to a gene: 6. The germline V gene encodes CDR1 LGHNA and CDR2 YNFKEQ. CDR3 length: 15 residues. CDR3 region: CASSQDGGSSYEQYF. The CDR3 bases are TGTGCCAGCAGCCAAGATGGCGGGAGTAGTTACGAGCAGTACTTC.

The chain uses TRBV6-5 and TRBJ1-3, with D perhaps matching TRBD1 (6 bases). The CDR3 is 15 residues long. Germline loops: CDR1 MNHEY, CDR2 SVGAGI. V was clipped by 7 bases and J by 0 bases, with 13 bases between them. Here the CDR3 reads CASTWGGGSGNTIYF. CDR3 DNA sequence: TGTGCCAGCACCTGGGGGGGCGGCTCTGGAAACACCATATATTTT.

The CDR3 nucleotides read TGTGCCAGCTCCCGCGGACAGTCCCCAAACTATGGCTACACCTTC. Translated, it gives CASSRGQSPNYGYTF. The J gene is TRBJ1-2, the V gene TRBV18, with D possibly matching TRBD1 (6 bases). The V and J ends lost 6 bases and 2 bases respectively, with 16 bases between them. CDR3 length: 15 amino acids. The germline gives CDR1 KGHSH, CDR2 LQKENI.

J is TRBJ1-2 and V is TRBV7-9, with a possible D match to TRBD1 (5 bases). Per germline, CDR1 SEHNR and CDR2 FQNEAQ (reference sequence). The CDR3 consists of 17 residues. V lost 4 bases to trimming and J lost 0 bases, with 18 bases between them. CDR3 in amino acids: CASSSISGRQTNYGYTF. DNA of the CDR3: TGTGCCAGCAGCTCAATTTCGGGCAGACAGACTAACTATGGCTACACCTTC. The full variable domain, in which reference TRBV7-9 and TRBJ1-2 provide the parts outside the CDR3, is DTGVSQNPRHKITKRGQNVTFRCDPISEHNRLYWYRQTLGQGPEFLTYFQNEAQLEKSRLLSDRFSAERPKGSFSTLEIQRTEQGDSAMYLCASSSISGRQTNYGYTFGSGTRLTVV.

Comments on this clone: Germline and junction disagree at one end, which may indicate a read error. The chain combines TRBV11-2 with TRBJ2-7; possibly TRBD2 for D (5 bases). From germline, CDR1 is SGHAT and CDR2 FQNNGV. CDR3 length: 13 residues. CDR3 residues: CASSQGSLAILNF. In DNA form, the CDR3 reads TGTGCCAGCAGCCAAGGTAGTCTAGCTATATTGAACTTC.

The chain links TRBV6-5 to TRBJ2-2; D may be TRBD1 (6 bases). Trimming stripped 2 bases from V and 5 bases from J, with 9 bases between. The V gene's germline CDR1 is MNHEY and CDR2 SVGAGI. This CDR3 is 14 amino acids long. The chain's CDR3 is CASSYGQQTGELFF. The DNA of the CDR3 is TGTGCCAGCAGTTACGGACAGCAAACCGGGGAGCTGTTTTTT.